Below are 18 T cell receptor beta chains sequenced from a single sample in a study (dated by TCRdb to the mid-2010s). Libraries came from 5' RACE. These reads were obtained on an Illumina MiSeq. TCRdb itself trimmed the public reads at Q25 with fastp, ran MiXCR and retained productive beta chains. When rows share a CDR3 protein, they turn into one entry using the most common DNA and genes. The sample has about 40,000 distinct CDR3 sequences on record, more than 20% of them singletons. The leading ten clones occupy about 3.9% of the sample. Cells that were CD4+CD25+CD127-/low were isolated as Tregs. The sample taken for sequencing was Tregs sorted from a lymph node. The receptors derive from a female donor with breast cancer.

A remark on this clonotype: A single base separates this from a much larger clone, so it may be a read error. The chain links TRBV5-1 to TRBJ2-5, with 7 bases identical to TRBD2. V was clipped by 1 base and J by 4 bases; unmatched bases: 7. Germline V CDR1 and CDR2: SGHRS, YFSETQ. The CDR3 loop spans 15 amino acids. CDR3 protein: CASSLPGRASETQYF. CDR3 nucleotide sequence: TGCGCCAGCAGCTTGCCGGGGAGGGCGTCAGAGACCCAGTACTTC.

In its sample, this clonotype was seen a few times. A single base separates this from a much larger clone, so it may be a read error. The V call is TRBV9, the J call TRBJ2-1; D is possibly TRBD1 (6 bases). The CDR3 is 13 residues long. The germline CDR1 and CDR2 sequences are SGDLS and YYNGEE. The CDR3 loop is CANSEGQYNEQFF. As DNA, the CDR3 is TGTGCCAACAGCGAGGGACAATACAATGAGCAGTTCTTC.

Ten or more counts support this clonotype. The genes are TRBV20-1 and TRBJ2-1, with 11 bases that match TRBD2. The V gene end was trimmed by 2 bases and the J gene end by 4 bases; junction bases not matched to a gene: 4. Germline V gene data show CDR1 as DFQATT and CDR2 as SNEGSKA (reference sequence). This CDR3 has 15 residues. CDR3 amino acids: CSARWTSGWYNEQFF. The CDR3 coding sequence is TGCAGTGCTAGATGGACTAGCGGGTGGTACAATGAGCAGTTCTTC.

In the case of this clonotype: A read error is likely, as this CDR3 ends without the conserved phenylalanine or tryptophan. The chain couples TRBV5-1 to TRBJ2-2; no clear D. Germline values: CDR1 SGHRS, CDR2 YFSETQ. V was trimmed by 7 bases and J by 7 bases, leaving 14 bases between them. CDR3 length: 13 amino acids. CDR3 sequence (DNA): TGCGCCAGCGGGGAAGGGATCGACGGGGAGCTGTTTTTA. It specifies CASGEGIDGELFL.

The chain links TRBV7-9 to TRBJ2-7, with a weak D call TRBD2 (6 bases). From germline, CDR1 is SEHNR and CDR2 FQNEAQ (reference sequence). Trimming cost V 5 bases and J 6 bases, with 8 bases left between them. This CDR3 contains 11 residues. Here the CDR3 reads CASSPSAEQYF. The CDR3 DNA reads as TGTGCCAGCAGCCCTAGCGCCGAGCAGTACTTC.

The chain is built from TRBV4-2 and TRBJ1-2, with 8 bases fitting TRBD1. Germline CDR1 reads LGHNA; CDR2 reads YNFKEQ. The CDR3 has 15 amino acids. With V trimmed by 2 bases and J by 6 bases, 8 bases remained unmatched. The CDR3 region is CASSQPGQGSDGYTF. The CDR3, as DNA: TGTGCCAGCAGCCAACCCGGACAGGGAAGCGATGGCTACACCTTC.

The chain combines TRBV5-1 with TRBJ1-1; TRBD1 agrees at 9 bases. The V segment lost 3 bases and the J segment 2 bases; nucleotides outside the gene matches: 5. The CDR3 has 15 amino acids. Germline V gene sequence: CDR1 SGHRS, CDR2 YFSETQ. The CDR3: CASSSIQGANTEAFF. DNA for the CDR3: TGCGCCAGCAGCTCAATACAGGGGGCCAACACTGAAGCTTTCTTT.

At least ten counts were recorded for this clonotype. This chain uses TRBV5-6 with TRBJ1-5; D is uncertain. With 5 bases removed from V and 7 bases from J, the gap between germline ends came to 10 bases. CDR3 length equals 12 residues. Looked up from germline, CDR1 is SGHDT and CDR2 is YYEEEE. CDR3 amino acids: CASSSPEQPQHF. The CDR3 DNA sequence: TGTGCCAGCAGTTCCCCAGAGCAGCCCCAGCATTTT.

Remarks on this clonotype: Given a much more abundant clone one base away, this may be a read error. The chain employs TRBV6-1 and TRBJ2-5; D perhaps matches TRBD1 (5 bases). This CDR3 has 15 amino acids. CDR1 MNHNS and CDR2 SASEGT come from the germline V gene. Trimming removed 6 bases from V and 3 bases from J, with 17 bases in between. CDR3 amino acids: CASSETDTEKETQYF. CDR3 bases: TGTGCCAGCAGCGAGACAGATACGGAGAAAGAGACCCAGTACTTC.

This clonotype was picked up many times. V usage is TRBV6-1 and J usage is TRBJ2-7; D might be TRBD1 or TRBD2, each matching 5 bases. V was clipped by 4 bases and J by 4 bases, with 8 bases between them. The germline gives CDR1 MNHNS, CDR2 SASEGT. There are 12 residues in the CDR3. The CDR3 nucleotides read TGTGCCAGCAGTGTATGGGGGTACGAGCAGTACTTC. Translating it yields CASSVWGYEQYF.

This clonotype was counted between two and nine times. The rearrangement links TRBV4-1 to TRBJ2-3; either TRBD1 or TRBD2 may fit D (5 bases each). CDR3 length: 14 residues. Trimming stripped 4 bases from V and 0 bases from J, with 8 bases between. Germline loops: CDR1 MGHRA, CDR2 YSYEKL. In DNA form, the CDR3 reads TGCGCCAGCAGCCTCGGGGCTAGCACAGATACGCAGTATTTT. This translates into CASSLGASTDTQYF.

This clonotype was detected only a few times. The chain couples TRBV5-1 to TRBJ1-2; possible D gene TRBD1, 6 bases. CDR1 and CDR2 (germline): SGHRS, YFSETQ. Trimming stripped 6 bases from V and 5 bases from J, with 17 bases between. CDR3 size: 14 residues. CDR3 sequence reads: CASMVPGDKYGYTF. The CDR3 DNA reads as TGCGCCAGCATGGTTCCAGGGGATAAATATGGCTACACCTTC. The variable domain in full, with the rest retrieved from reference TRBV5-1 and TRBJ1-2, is KAGVTQTPRYLIKTRGQQVTLSCSPISGHRSVSWYQQTPGQGLQFLFEYFSETQRNKGNFPGRFSGRQFSNSRSEMNVSTLELGDSALYLCASMVPGDKYGYTFGSGTRLTVV.

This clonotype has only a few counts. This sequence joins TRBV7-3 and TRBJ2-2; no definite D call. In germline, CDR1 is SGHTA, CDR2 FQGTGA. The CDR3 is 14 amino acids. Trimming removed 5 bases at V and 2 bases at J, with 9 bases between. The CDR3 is CASSLDINTGELFF. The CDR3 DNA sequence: TGTGCCAGCAGCCTAGACATTAACACCGGGGAGCTGTTTTTT.

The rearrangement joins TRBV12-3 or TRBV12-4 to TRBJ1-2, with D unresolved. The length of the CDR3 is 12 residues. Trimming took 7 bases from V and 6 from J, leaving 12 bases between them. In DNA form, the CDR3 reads TGTGCCAGCACGGACGGCCCCCATGGCTACACCTTC. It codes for CASTDGPHGYTF.

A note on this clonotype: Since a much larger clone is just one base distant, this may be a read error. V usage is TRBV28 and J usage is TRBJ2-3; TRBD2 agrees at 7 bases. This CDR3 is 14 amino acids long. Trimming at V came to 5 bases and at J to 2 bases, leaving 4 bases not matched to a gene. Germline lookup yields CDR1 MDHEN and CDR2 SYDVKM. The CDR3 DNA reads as TGTGCCAGCAGTACGGGGGGTCCCACAGATACGCAGTATTTT. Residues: CASSTGGPTDTQYF.

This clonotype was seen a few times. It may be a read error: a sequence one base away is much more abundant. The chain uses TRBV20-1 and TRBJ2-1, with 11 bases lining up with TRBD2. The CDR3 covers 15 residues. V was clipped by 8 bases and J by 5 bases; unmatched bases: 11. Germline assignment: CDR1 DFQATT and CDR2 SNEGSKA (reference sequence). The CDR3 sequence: CSTTTTSGSDNEQFF. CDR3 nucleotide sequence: TGCAGTACTACCACTACTAGCGGGAGCGACAATGAGCAGTTCTTC.

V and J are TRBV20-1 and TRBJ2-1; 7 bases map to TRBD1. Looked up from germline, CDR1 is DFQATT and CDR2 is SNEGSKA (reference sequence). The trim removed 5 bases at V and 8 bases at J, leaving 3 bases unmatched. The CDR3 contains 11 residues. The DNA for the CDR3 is TGCAGTGCTGACAGGGTTGATGAGCAGTTCTTC. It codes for CSADRVDEQFF.

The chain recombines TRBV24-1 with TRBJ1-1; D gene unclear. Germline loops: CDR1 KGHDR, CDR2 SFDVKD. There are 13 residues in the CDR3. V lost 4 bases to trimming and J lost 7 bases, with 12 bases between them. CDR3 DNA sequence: TGTGCCACCAGTGACCCTGACCGGTTTGAAGCTTTCTTT. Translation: CATSDPDRFEAFF.